This T cell receptor beta chain was found in a study of radiotherapy plus CTLA-4 blockade in lung cancer. Study-level background: Objective responses were recorded in around a sixth of patients, with disease control recorded in about 30%.

The CDR3 length is 14 residues. Germline CDR1 KGHSH, CDR2 LQKENI. Trimming shortened V by 3 bases and J by 0 bases, and 6 bases separated the two germline ends. Profiled with immunoSEQ multiplex PCR; TCRdb holds only in-frame clones, not every one. In the table there are 60,000 to 85,000 clones, approximately 86% of which are singletons. The chain links TRBV18 to TRBJ1-3; the D gene is possibly TRBD1 (5 bases). Sequenced here: peripheral blood, sampled from a patient treated with radiotherapy plus ipilimumab. This sequence was found in a human donor with non-small cell lung cancer who had stable disease on radiotherapy plus ipilimumab. CDR3 region: CASSPQGSGNTIYF. The DNA for the CDR3 is TGTGCCAGCTCACCGCAGGGCTCTGGAAACACCATATATTTT.